The 20 T cell receptor beta chains in this list originate from one sample, sequenced in a study of blood T cell repertoires in COVID-19. Sequencing used immunoSEQ multiplex PCR; TCRdb keeps in-frame clones, though not all of them. The sample holds just over 250,000 clones, 88% seen once. Sequencing was done on a sample of peripheral blood. The receptors come from a man aged 55-75 years who had recovered from COVID-19.

The chain recombines TRBV29-1 with TRBJ1-1, with 7 bases lining up with TRBD1. Germline V CDR1 and CDR2: SQVTM, ANQGSEA. V lost 7 bases and J lost 0; bases outside the gene matches: 11. The CDR3 has 15 amino acids. CDR3 residues: CSALRLGGLNTEAFF. The CDR3 DNA sequence: TGCAGCGCCCTTAGACTAGGGGGCCTGAACACTGAAGCTTTCTTT.

Turning to this clone: The junction and the germline gene differ at one end; a read error may be behind it. V is TRBV7-7 and J is TRBJ2-3, with D uncertain. There are 14 residues in the CDR3. The V gene's germline CDR1 is SSHAT and CDR2 FNYEAQ (reference sequence). The CDR3 protein is CASSTTDRSDTQYF. The CDR3 DNA sequence: TGTGCTAGCAGCACGACTGACCGGTCAGATACGCAGTATTTT.

This chain connects TRBV24-1 to TRBJ2-7; 8 bases line up with TRBD1. This CDR3 is built from 15 residues. Germline V gene sequence: CDR1 KGHDR, CDR2 SFDVKD. Unmatched junction bases numbered 6, after V lost 4 bases and J lost 2 bases. CDR3 region: CATSEWTGNAYEQYF. The CDR3 nucleotides read TGTGCCACCAGTGAGTGGACAGGGAATGCCTACGAGCAGTACTTC.

The rearrangement joins TRBV19 to TRBJ1-5; the D is unclear. The CDR3 loop spans 15 amino acids. The germline gives CDR1 LNHDA, CDR2 SQIVND (reference sequence). V was clipped by 1 base and J by 8 bases, with 15 bases between them. The CDR3 sequence: CASSIGHSSKEPQHF. The CDR3, as DNA: TGTGCCAGTAGTATAGGGCACAGCTCAAAGGAGCCCCAGCATTTT.

This rearrangement joins TRBV18 to TRBJ1-2; D is possibly TRBD1 (5 bases). The CDR3 consists of 15 residues. The germline V gene has CDR1 KGHSH and CDR2 LQKENI. V shed 5 bases and J shed 4 bases, with 17 bases lying between them. CDR3 bases: TGTGCCAGCTCATCAACCTTGACAGATTCCTATGGCTACACCTTC. This gives the protein CASSSTLTDSYGYTF.

The genes are TRBV11-2 and TRBJ2-5, with D unresolved. The length of the CDR3 is 13 residues. With 0 bases removed from V and 2 bases from J, the gap between germline ends came to 4 bases. The germline CDR1 and CDR2 sequences are SGHAT and FQNNGV. The chain's CDR3 is CASSLERQETQYF. In DNA, the CDR3 is TGTGCCAGCAGCTTAGAGCGGCAAGAGACCCAGTACTTC.

This clone was seen a handful of times. The V call is TRBV7-9, the J call TRBJ2-5; possibly TRBD2 for D (6 bases). The CDR3 is 16 amino acids. Between the trimmed V and J ends, which lost 3 bases and 2 bases, there was a span of 16 bases. Germline CDR1 reads SEHNR; CDR2 reads FQNEAQ (reference sequence). This CDR3 is CASSFPTGSSQETQYF. CDR3 coding DNA: TGTGCCAGCAGCTTCCCCACCGGGAGTTCTCAAGAGACCCAGTACTTC.

This sequence joins TRBV2 and TRBJ1-1; TRBD1 agrees at 7 bases. The CDR3 runs to 16 residues. V shed 5 bases, J shed 6 bases, and the junction held 15 bases outside the gene matches. CDR1 SNHLY and CDR2 FYNNEI come from the germline V gene. The chain's CDR3 is CASSRDRADLLAEAFF. The DNA for the CDR3 is TGTGCCAGCAGTAGAGACAGGGCCGACTTATTGGCTGAAGCTTTCTTT.

This clone was observed a single time. The chain carries TRBV30 and TRBJ2-7, with 8 bases aligning to TRBD2. V lost 2 bases to trimming and J lost 6 bases; unmatched junction nucleotides: 3. The length of the CDR3 is 12 residues. Germline V gene data show CDR1 as GTSNPN and CDR2 as SVGIG (reference sequence). CDR3 coding DNA: TGTGCCTGGAGTCAACGGGGGGGCGAGCAGTACTTC. It translates to CAWSQRGGEQYF.

V and J are TRBV7-9 and TRBJ1-2, with D uncertain. The germline V gene has CDR1 SEHNR and CDR2 FQNEAQ (reference sequence). This CDR3 is 14 amino acids long. V gave up 5 bases and J gave up 7 bases, with 17 bases separating them. The CDR3 region is CASSRDGSSGGYTF. In DNA form, the CDR3 reads TGTGCCAGCAGCCGGGATGGCTCGTCGGGTGGCTACACCTTC.

The J gene is TRBJ1-5, the V gene TRBV6-5, with D unclear. The CDR3 covers 13 residues. The germline V gene encodes CDR1 MNHEY and CDR2 SVGAGI. V was shortened by 2 bases and J by 3 bases, with 5 bases between the two germline ends. In DNA, the CDR3 is TGTGCCAGCAGTTACAGCGCCAATCAGCCCCAGCATTTT. Its translation is CASSYSANQPQHF.

The chain recombines TRBV7-2 with TRBJ1-1, with D perhaps TRBD1 (5 bases). The V and J ends lost 1 base and 0 bases respectively, with 9 bases between them. The germline CDR1 and CDR2 sequences are SGHTA and FQGNSA. The length of the CDR3 is 15 residues. The CDR3 region has the DNA TGTGCCAGCAGCTTAGGGCAGGGTCTGAACACTGAAGCTTTCTTT. It specifies CASSLGQGLNTEAFF.

Only a few counts were recorded for this clone. The rearrangement joins TRBV12-3 or TRBV12-4 to TRBJ1-2; D possibly corresponds to TRBD1 (6 bases). V lost 5 bases, J lost 7 bases, and 11 bases lay in between. The CDR3 loop spans 12 amino acids. The CDR3 loop is CASSHRVAGYTF. CDR3 coding DNA: TGTGCCAGCAGTCACAGGGTTGCTGGCTACACCTTC.

The rearrangement links TRBV7-2 to TRBJ2-7; 8 bases fit TRBD2. Per the germline V gene, CDR1 is SGHTA and CDR2 is FQGNSA. V lost 5 bases, J lost 2 bases, and 5 bases stayed unmatched. The CDR3 covers 14 residues. The CDR3 here is CASSPGGGTYEQYF. The DNA for the CDR3 is TGTGCCAGCAGCCCGGGGGGGGGTACCTACGAGCAGTACTTC.

Written as DNA, the CDR3 is TGTGCCAGCAGCCAAGGACAGGGGGGAGGGTATGGCTACACCTTC. The encoded protein is CASSQGQGGGYGYTF. This rearrangement joins TRBV4-2 to TRBJ1-2, with 9 bases fitting TRBD1. The CDR3 length is 15 residues. Germline loops: CDR1 LGHNA, CDR2 YNFKEQ. The junction had 5 bases not matched to a gene; V was cut back by 1 base and J by 5 bases.

This clone was counted a few times. The chain has TRBV3-1 (or the pseudogene TRBV3-2) and TRBJ1-6; TRBD1 is a possible D gene (6 bases). The CDR3 consists of 14 residues. V lost 3 bases to trimming and J lost 5 bases, with 8 bases between them. Looked up from germline, CDR1 is LGHDT and CDR2 is YNNKEL (reference sequence). The CDR3 loop reads CASSHGQNNSPLHF. CDR3 DNA: TGTGCCAGCAGCCACGGACAGAATAATTCACCCCTCCACTTT.

This chain joins TRBV6-5 and TRBJ1-1, with TRBD1 identical over 8 bases. Germline V gene lookup returns CDR1 MNHEY and CDR2 SVGAGI. The V gene end was trimmed by 4 bases and the J gene end by 6 bases; junction bases not matched to a gene: 7. The CDR3 has 14 residues. CDR3 in DNA: TGTGCCAGCAGTTTCACCGGACAGGGACCTGAAGCTTTCTTT. Its translation: CASSFTGQGPEAFF.

The chain recombines TRBV15 with TRBJ2-1; TRBD1 matches 8 bases. This CDR3 spans 19 amino acids. Germline V gives CDR1 LNHNV, CDR2 YYDKDF (reference sequence). J lost 5 bases, V lost 5 bases, and 20 bases had no gene match. CDR3 in DNA: TGTGCCACCAGCTCCCCATATACGGACAGGGTTCGAGCAAACAATGAGCAGTTCTTC. It translates to CATSSPYTDRVRANNEQFF.

V and J are TRBV30 and TRBJ1-3; no clear D. Germline V gene sequence: CDR1 GTSNPN, CDR2 SVGIG (reference sequence). This CDR3 comprises 15 residues. V dropped 7 bases and J dropped 0 bases, with 16 bases sitting between them. As DNA, the CDR3 is TGTGCCTCCCTCGGGGATTGGGACTCTGGAAACACCATATATTTT. Protein sequence: CASLGDWDSGNTIYF.

The chain recombines TRBV6-5 with TRBJ1-6; D not resolved. The germline CDR1 and CDR2 sequences are MNHEY and SVGAGI. V was shortened by 7 bases and J by 8 bases, with 18 bases between the two germline ends. This CDR3 has 15 amino acids. In nucleotides, the CDR3 is TGTGCCAGCACCGAGATGGGCAGTGTTGATTCACCCCTCCACTTT. Translation: CASTEMGSVDSPLHF.